This passage covers 24 T cell receptor beta chains from one sample sequenced in a study of response to subunit inactivated influenza vaccine. Using its own MiXCR run on the RT-PCR reads, TCRdb lists one record per CDR3 protein. The sample contains about 830,000 distinct CDR3 sequences, around 18% of which appear only once. Source: PBMCs from blood, taken about 5 days after vaccination. The receptor source for this set is a man aged 50 to 60 who received an inactivated influenza vaccine.

This clonotype was counted between two and nine times. V is TRBV20-1 and J is TRBJ2-3; 12 bases are shared with TRBD2. There are 16 residues in the CDR3. V trimming: 2 bases; J trimming: 4 bases; junction bases outside the gene matches: 7. Germline V gene lookup returns CDR1 DFQATT and CDR2 SNEGSKA (reference sequence). CDR3 sequence reads: CSARSTSGRSPDTQYF. CDR3 nucleotides: TGCAGTGCTAGATCTACTAGCGGGAGGTCCCCAGATACGCAGTATTTT.

This clonotype was found many times. The chain has TRBV5-1 and TRBJ2-3, with D perhaps assigned TRBD1 or TRBD2 (6 bases each). This CDR3 contains 15 residues. The V gene lost 4 bases and the J gene lost 5 bases, with 17 bases spanning the gap. The germline V gene encodes CDR1 SGHRS and CDR2 YFSETQ. DNA of the CDR3: TGCGCCAGCAGCGAGGGGGGTGCCGGTGGAGATACGCAGTATTTT. It encodes CASSEGGAGGDTQYF. The complete variable domain, with remaining parts taken from reference TRBV5-1 and TRBJ2-3, reads KAGVTQTPRYLIKTRGQQVTLSCSPISGHRSVSWYQQTPGQGLQFLFEYFSETQRNKGNFPGRFSGRQFSNSRSEMNVSTLELGDSALYLCASSEGGAGGDTQYFGPGTRLTVL.

This clonotype has only a few counts. CDR3: CASSQVENVRTGGPSYNSPLHF. CDR3 bases: TGTGCCAGCAGCCAAGTAGAAAACGTGAGGACAGGGGGCCCTTCCTATAATTCACCCCTCCACTTT. This chain connects TRBV3-1 to TRBJ1-6; 11 nucleotides match TRBD1. This CDR3 spans 22 amino acids. Trimming removed 1 base from V and 1 base from J; junction bases left unmatched: 15. Germline V gives CDR1 LGHDT, CDR2 YNNKEL (reference sequence). The variable domain in full, completed from reference TRBV3-1 and TRBJ1-6, reads DTAVSQTPKYLVTQMGNDKSIKCEQNLGHDTMYWYKQDSKKFLKIMFSYNNKELIINETVPNRFSPKSPDKAHLNLHINSLELGDSAVYFCASSQVENVRTGGPSYNSPLHFGNGTRLTVT.

The chain is built from TRBV7-9 and TRBJ1-1; D is unresolved. Germline V gene sequence: CDR1 SEHNR, CDR2 FQNEAQ (reference sequence). The CDR3 consists of 16 residues. Trimming pared 2 bases from V and 1 base from J, leaving 14 bases between. The CDR3 region has the DNA TGTGCCAGCAGCTTACATCACGGGGTAGCGAACACTGAAGCTTTCTTT. Translated: CASSLHHGVANTEAFF.

The table lists this clonotype with many counts. The gene calls are TRBV6-5 and TRBJ2-7, with a possible D match to TRBD1 (5 bases). Trimming took off 5 bases at V and 6 bases at J, with 11 bases between the two ends. The V gene's germline CDR1 is MNHEY and CDR2 SVGAGI. The CDR3 runs 12 residues. CDR3 sequence reads: CASSTGPFEQYF. The CDR3 bases are TGTGCCAGCAGTACAGGTCCCTTCGAGCAGTACTTC.

This clonotype turned up a few times. The chain recombines TRBV5-6 with TRBJ2-1; D unclear. Germline assignment: CDR1 SGHDT and CDR2 YYEEEE. The CDR3 consists of 14 residues. Between the trimmed V and J ends, which lost 4 bases and 2 bases, there was a span of 10 bases. CDR3 loop: CASSRRQTYNEQFF. Written as DNA, the CDR3 is TGTGCCAGCAGCCGACGCCAGACCTACAATGAGCAGTTCTTC.

This clonotype turned up a few times. The CDR3 sequence: CASSVTGTDEKLFF. CDR3 bases: TGTGCCAGCAGCGTCACCGGGACGGATGAAAAACTGTTTTTT. J is TRBJ1-4 and V is TRBV5-6, with D possibly being TRBD1 (5 bases). Germline-derived CDR1 and CDR2 are SGHDT and YYEEEE. Trimming took off 4 bases at V and 6 bases at J, with 13 bases between the two ends. The CDR3 runs to 14 residues.

The table lists this clonotype with a few counts. J is TRBJ2-2 and V is TRBV4-3; D gene ambiguous. The CDR3 has 15 amino acids. V was shortened by 3 bases and J by 4 bases, with 12 bases between the two germline ends. Germline-derived CDR1 and CDR2 are LGHNA and YSLEER. The CDR3 sequence is CASSQGHQGTGELFF. CDR3 nucleotide sequence: TGCGCCAGCAGCCAGGGCCACCAAGGCACCGGGGAGCTGTTTTTT.

This clonotype has more than one count but fewer than ten. The J gene is TRBJ1-1, the V gene TRBV7-2; 8 bases are a match to TRBD1. Trimming took 5 bases from V and 6 from J; bases not matched to a gene: 2. The CDR3 sequence is 12 residues long. Germline CDR1 SGHTA, CDR2 FQGNSA. The chain's CDR3 is CASSKTGAEAFF. The CDR3 DNA sequence: TGTGCCAGCAGCAAGACAGGGGCTGAAGCTTTCTTT.

A few counts support this clonotype. J is TRBJ2-7 and V is TRBV20-1; 10 positions agree with TRBD1. The junction had 9 bases not matched to a gene; V was cut back by 4 bases and J by 3 bases. The CDR3 extends over 15 amino acids. Germline V gene sequence: CDR1 DFQATT, CDR2 SNEGSKA (reference sequence). The CDR3 spells CSAIVSGTGDYEQYF. The CDR3, as DNA: TGCAGTGCTATAGTATCCGGGACAGGGGACTACGAGCAGTACTTC.

This clonotype has only a few counts. The V and J genes are TRBV6-5 and TRBJ2-7; tentative D call: TRBD1 (5 bases). There are 14 residues in the CDR3. The germline gives CDR1 MNHEY, CDR2 SVGAGI. With 0 bases removed from V and 1 base from J, the gap between germline ends came to 7 bases. The CDR3 sequence is CASSYSRDSYEQYF. CDR3 in DNA: TGTGCCAGCAGTTACTCCAGGGATTCCTACGAGCAGTACTTC.

The chain employs TRBV7-2 and TRBJ2-3; D may be TRBD2 (5 bases). CDR1 is SGHTA, CDR2 FQGNSA, per germline. The ends were cut back, 4 bases at V and 8 bases at J, with 16 bases in the middle. The CDR3 extends over 14 amino acids. The CDR3 sequence: CASSSSDLTGTQYF. CDR3 DNA sequence: TGTGCCAGCAGCTCCTCGGACTTAACGGGTACGCAGTATTTT.

This clonotype was detected only a few times. The chain couples TRBV7-2 to TRBJ1-6; TRBD1 matches 10 bases. Trimming at V came to 4 bases and at J to 6 bases, leaving 6 bases not matched to a gene. Germline values: CDR1 SGHTA, CDR2 FQGNSA. The CDR3 loop spans 16 amino acids. CDR3 in amino acids: CASSSLRTGGNSPLHF. In DNA form, the CDR3 reads TGTGCCAGCAGCTCGTTAAGGACAGGGGGTAATTCACCCCTCCACTTT.

V and J are TRBV12-3 or TRBV12-4 and TRBJ1-2; TRBD1 matches 8 bases. The CDR3 is made up of 14 amino acids. The V gene end was trimmed by 3 bases and the J gene end by 3 bases; junction bases not matched to a gene: 3. CDR3: CASSFRTGHYGYTF. The CDR3, as DNA: TGTGCCAGCAGTTTTCGGACAGGGCACTATGGCTACACCTTC.

V usage is TRBV7-2 and J usage is TRBJ2-3; D unclear. Germline-derived CDR1 and CDR2 are SGHTA and FQGNSA. Trimming took 1 base from V and 2 from J, leaving 7 bases between them. The CDR3 runs to 14 residues. CDR3 DNA: TGTGCCAGCAGCTTAGACGCTAACACAGATACGCAGTATTTT. Its translation is CASSLDANTDTQYF.

This chain connects TRBV7-3 to TRBJ2-1; D is ambiguous. CDR1 SGHTA and CDR2 FQGTGA come from the germline V gene. Trimming left V 8 bases short and J 9 bases short, with 14 bases between. The CDR3 runs to 12 residues. CDR3 protein: CASGLRSGEQFF. The CDR3 DNA reads as TGTGCCAGCGGTCTGAGATCTGGTGAGCAGTTCTTC. Filled out from reference TRBV7-3 and TRBJ2-1, the complete variable domain reads GAGVSQTPSNKVTEKGKYVELRCDPISGHTALYWYRQSLGQGPEFLIYFQGTGAADDSGLPNDRFFAVRPEGSVSTLKIQRTERGDSAVYLCASGLRSGEQFFGPGTRLTVL.

This clonotype was detected only a few times. V and J are TRBV5-1 and TRBJ2-1; TRBD1 aligns across 9 bases. Germline V gives CDR1 SGHRS, CDR2 YFSETQ. V dropped 0 bases and J dropped 7; count of bases not matched to a gene: 5. This CDR3 region has 15 residues. CDR3 bases: TGCGCCAGCAGCTTGGGGACAGGGGCAAGAAATGAGCAGTTCTTC. This encodes CASSLGTGARNEQFF. Looking up the rest from reference TRBV5-1 and TRBJ2-1 gives the full variable domain: KAGVTQTPRYLIKTRGQQVTLSCSPISGHRSVSWYQQTPGQGLQFLFEYFSETQRNKGNFPGRFSGRQFSNSRSEMNVSTLELGDSALYLCASSLGTGARNEQFFGPGTRLTVL.

This clonotype came up a few times. The chain joins TRBV5-1 to TRBJ2-1; TRBD2 agrees at 11 bases. V shed 7 bases, J shed 7 bases, and the junction held 10 bases outside the gene matches. Germline V gives CDR1 SGHRS, CDR2 YFSETQ. This CDR3 is 15 amino acids long. The CDR3 region has the DNA TGCGCCAGCTACGTGGGAGCTAGCGGGGGGAATGAGCAGTTCTTC. This sequence encodes CASYVGASGGNEQFF.

This clonotype has a handful of counts. The chain combines TRBV30 with TRBJ1-1, with no clear D. The CDR3 is 13 amino acids. The ends were cut back, 0 bases at V and 5 bases at J, with 10 bases in the middle. CDR1 and CDR2 from the germline V gene are GTSNPN and SVGIG (reference sequence). The CDR3 DNA is TGTGCCTGGAGTGTAGGTCTGGGGACTGAAGCTTTCTTT. Translation: CAWSVGLGTEAFF.

This clonotype was picked up a small number of times. The J gene is TRBJ2-3, the V gene TRBV12-3 or TRBV12-4; D is unclear. This CDR3 comprises 14 residues. V dropped 2 bases and J dropped 3 bases, with 9 bases sitting between them. The CDR3 region is CASSLTRATDTQYF. The CDR3 DNA follows: TGTGCCAGCAGTTTAACCCGGGCTACAGATACGCAGTATTTT.

This clonotype has more than one count but fewer than ten. The chain has TRBV25-1 and TRBJ2-7; D remains unclear. Between the trimmed V and J ends, which lost 0 bases and 0 bases, there was a span of 12 bases. Per the germline V gene, CDR1 is MGHDK and CDR2 is SYGVNS. This CDR3 has 16 residues. This CDR3 reads CASSEYGKTGSYEQYF. Here the CDR3 DNA reads TGTGCCAGCAGTGAATATGGGAAGACGGGCTCCTACGAGCAGTACTTC.

The rearrangement links TRBV20-1 to TRBJ2-4; TRBD2 might be the D (5 bases). V shed 0 bases and J shed 2 bases, with 11 bases lying between them. This CDR3 is 15 amino acids long. Germline V gene lookup returns CDR1 DFQATT and CDR2 SNEGSKA (reference sequence). In DNA, the CDR3 is TGCAGTGCTAGAGAAAACACGGGAACCAAAAACATTCAGTACTTC. Residues: CSARENTGTKNIQYF.

This chain uses TRBV6-1 with TRBJ2-5, with 8 positions matching TRBD2. V dropped 7 bases and J dropped 4; count of bases not matched to a gene: 5. Germline CDR1 is MNHNS and CDR2 is SASEGT. This CDR3 contains 13 residues. Here the CDR3 reads CASTGTRVETQYF. In DNA, the CDR3 is TGTGCCAGCACCGGGACTAGGGTAGAGACCCAGTACTTC.

V and J are TRBV29-1 and TRBJ2-3; D call uncertain. Per the germline V gene, CDR1 is SQVTM and CDR2 is ANQGSEA. V gave up 5 bases and J gave up 0 bases, with 15 bases separating them. The CDR3 consists of 15 residues. This chain's CDR3 is CSVLDVWPSTDTQYF. CDR3 DNA: TGCAGCGTTCTGGACGTTTGGCCTAGCACAGATACGCAGTATTTT.